Shown below are 7 T cell receptor beta chains from a single sample sequenced in a study of cytomegalovirus exposure and HLA in healthy donors. This PCR relied on a set of 60 Vbeta primers and 13 Jbeta primers. Assay used: immunoSEQ multiplex PCR; TCRdb lists only in-frame clones, some missing. The repertoire consists of around 140,000 clones, with roughly four fifths occurring once and the leading ten covering approximately 1.8%. The specimen was PBMCs. The source is a female donor in good health and CMV-seropositive.

The chain has TRBV7-8 and TRBJ1-2; no firm D call. Trimming took off 2 bases at V and 1 base at J, with 8 bases between the two ends. Per germline, CDR1 SGHVS and CDR2 FQNEAQ. CDR3 length: 14 residues. In nucleotides, the CDR3 is TGTGCCAGCAGCTTAAGTCACATTAACTATGGCTACACCTTC. Amino acid sequence: CASSLSHINYGYTF.

The chain combines TRBV6-1 with TRBJ2-7; tentative D call: TRBD2 (5 bases). CDR3 length: 14 amino acids. Per germline, CDR1 MNHNS and CDR2 SASEGT. V was pared by 2 bases and J by 2 bases, with 10 bases between. The CDR3 here is CASSEFGRTYEQYF. The CDR3 region has the DNA TGTGCCAGCAGTGAATTTGGGAGAACCTACGAGCAGTACTTC.

The chain couples TRBV5-1 to TRBJ2-7; 10 nucleotides line up with TRBD1. Germline loops: CDR1 SGHRS, CDR2 YFSETQ. V trimming: 6 bases; J trimming: 5 bases; junction bases outside the gene matches: 2. The CDR3 length is 12 residues. The DNA of the CDR3 is TGCGCCAGCACCGGGACAGGGGACGAGCAGTACTTC. It translates to CASTGTGDEQYF.

The chain couples TRBV14 to TRBJ2-2; 8 positions agree with TRBD2. Germline V gene lookup returns CDR1 SGHDN and CDR2 FVKESK. The ends lost 1 base at V and 5 bases at J; junction bases unmatched: 0. CDR3 length equals 14 residues. The CDR3 here is CASSQGLATGELFF. The CDR3 DNA is TGTGCCAGCAGCCAAGGACTAGCGACCGGGGAGCTGTTTTTT.

The chain links TRBV18 to TRBJ1-5; 9 bases line up with TRBD1. Germline assignment: CDR1 KGHSH and CDR2 LQKENI. The CDR3 sequence is 15 residues long. J gave up 4 bases and V 3 bases, and 4 bases lay outside the gene matches. CDR3 protein: CASSPKGQGNQPQHF. In DNA, the CDR3 is TGTGCCAGCTCACCTAAGGGACAGGGAAATCAGCCCCAGCATTTT. The complete variable domain, with remaining parts taken from reference TRBV18 and TRBJ1-5, reads NAGVMQNPRHLVRRRGQEARLRCSPMKGHSHVYWYRQLPEEGLKFMVYLQKENIIDESGMPKERFSAEFPKEGPSILRIQQVVRGDSAAYFCASSPKGQGNQPQHFGDGTRLSIL.

V is TRBV5-8 and J is TRBJ2-1, with 9 positions matching TRBD2. This CDR3 spans 15 amino acids. The J segment lost 4 bases and the V segment lost 0 bases, leaving 2 bases of the junction unmatched. Germline CDR1 SGHTS, CDR2 YDEGEE. The CDR3 reads CASSLDLAGYNEQFF. For the CDR3, the DNA is TGTGCCAGCAGCTTGGATCTAGCGGGATACAATGAGCAGTTCTTC.

This chain connects TRBV9 to TRBJ1-1; no definite D call. Trimming stripped 0 bases from V and 6 bases from J, with 12 bases between. This CDR3 has 14 residues. The germline V gene encodes CDR1 SGDLS and CDR2 YYNGEE. CDR3 in DNA: TGTGCCAGCAGCGTAGCGTTCGGGGTCGCTGAAGCTTTCTTT. It is translated as CASSVAFGVAEAFF.